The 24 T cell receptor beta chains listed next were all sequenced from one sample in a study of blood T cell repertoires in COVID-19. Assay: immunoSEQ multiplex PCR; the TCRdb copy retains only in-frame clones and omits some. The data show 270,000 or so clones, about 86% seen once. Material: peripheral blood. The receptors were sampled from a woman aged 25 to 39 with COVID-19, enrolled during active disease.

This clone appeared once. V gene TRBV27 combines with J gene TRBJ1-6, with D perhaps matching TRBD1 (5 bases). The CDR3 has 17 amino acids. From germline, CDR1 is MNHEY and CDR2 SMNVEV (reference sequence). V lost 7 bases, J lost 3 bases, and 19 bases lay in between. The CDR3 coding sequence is TGTGCCAGCACCCCAAGGGGCGGGGAACACTATAATTCACCCCTCCACTTT. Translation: CASTPRGGEHYNSPLHF.

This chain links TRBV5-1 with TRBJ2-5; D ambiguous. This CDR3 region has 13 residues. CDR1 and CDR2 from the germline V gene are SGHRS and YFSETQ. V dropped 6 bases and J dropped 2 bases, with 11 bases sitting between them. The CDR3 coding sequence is TGCGCCAGCACGGAGCCACCTCAAGAGACCCAGTACTTC. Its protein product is CASTEPPQETQYF.

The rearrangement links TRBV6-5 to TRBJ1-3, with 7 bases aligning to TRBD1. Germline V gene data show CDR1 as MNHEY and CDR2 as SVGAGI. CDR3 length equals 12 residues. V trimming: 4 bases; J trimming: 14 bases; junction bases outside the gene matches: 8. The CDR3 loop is CASSFRGQNLYF. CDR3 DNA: TGTGCCAGCAGTTTCCGGGGACAGAACTTATATTTT.

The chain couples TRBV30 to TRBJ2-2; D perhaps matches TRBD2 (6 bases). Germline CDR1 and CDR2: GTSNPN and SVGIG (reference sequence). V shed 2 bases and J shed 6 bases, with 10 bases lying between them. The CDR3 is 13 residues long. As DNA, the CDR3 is TGTGCCTGGAGTTTCGGGGGTGCCGGGGAGCTGTTTTTT. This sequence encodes CAWSFGGAGELFF.

Here the CDR3 DNA reads TGTGCCAGCAGAGGGTGGGCTAGCGGCACAGATACGCAGTATTTT. Translation: CASRGWASGTDTQYF. The chain carries TRBV3-1 (or the pseudogene TRBV3-2) and TRBJ2-3, with TRBD2 as a possible D gene (6 bases). The CDR3 contains 15 residues. V was clipped by 6 bases and J by 1 base, with 14 bases between them. Germline loops: CDR1 LGHDT, CDR2 YNNKEL (reference sequence).

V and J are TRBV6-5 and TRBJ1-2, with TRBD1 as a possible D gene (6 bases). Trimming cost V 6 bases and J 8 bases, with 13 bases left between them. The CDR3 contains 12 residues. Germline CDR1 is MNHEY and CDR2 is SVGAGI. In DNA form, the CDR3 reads TGTGCCAGCAGCCCGCGGGGGCGCGGCTACACCTTC. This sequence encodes CASSPRGRGYTF.

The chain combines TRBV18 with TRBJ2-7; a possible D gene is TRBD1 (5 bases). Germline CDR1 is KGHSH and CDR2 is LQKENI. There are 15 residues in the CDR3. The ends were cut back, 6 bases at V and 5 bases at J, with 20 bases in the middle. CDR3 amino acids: CASSDYTQGFDEQYF. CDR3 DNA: TGTGCCAGCTCCGATTACACCCAGGGATTCGACGAGCAGTACTTC.

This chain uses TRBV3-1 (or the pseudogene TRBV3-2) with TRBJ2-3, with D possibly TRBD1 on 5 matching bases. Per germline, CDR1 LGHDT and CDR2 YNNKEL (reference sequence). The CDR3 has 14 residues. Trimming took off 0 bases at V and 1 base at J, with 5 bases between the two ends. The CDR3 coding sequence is TGTGCCAGCAGCCAAGAAGGGGGCACAGATACGCAGTATTTT. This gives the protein CASSQEGGTDTQYF.

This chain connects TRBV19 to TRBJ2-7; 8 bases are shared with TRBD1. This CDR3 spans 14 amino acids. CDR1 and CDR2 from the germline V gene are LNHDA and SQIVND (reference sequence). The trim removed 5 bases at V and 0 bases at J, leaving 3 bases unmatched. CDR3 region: CASSPTGGSYEQYF. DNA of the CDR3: TGTGCCAGTAGTCCAACAGGGGGCTCCTACGAGCAGTACTTC.

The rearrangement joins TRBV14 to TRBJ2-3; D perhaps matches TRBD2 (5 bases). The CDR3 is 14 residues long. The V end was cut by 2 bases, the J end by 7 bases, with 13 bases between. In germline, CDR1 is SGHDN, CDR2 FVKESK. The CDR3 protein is CASSQIRDMNTQYF. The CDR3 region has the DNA TGTGCCAGCAGCCAAATCCGGGATATGAATACGCAGTATTTT.

The CDR3 loop is CASSYRDRRAEAFF. CDR3 coding DNA: TGTGCCAGCAGTTATAGGGACAGGAGGGCTGAAGCTTTCTTT. V usage is TRBV28 and J usage is TRBJ1-1, with 8 bases identical to TRBD1. This CDR3 is 14 amino acids long. Germline assignment: CDR1 MDHEN and CDR2 SYDVKM. V shed 4 bases and J 6 bases; nucleotides not matched to a gene: 7.

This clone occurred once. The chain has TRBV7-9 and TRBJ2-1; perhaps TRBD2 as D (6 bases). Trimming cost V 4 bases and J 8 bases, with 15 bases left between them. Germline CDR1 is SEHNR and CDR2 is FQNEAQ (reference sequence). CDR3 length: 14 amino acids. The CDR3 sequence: CASSSWLGGDEQFF. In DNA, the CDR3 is TGTGCCAGCAGCTCCTGGCTCGGCGGGGATGAGCAGTTCTTC.

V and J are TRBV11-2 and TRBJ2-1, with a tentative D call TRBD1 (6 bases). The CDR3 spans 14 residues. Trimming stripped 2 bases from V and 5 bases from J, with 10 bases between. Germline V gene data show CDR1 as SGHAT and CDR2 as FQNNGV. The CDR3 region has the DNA TGTGCCAGCAGCTTACCAGGGGTCCACAATGAGCAGTTCTTC. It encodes CASSLPGVHNEQFF.

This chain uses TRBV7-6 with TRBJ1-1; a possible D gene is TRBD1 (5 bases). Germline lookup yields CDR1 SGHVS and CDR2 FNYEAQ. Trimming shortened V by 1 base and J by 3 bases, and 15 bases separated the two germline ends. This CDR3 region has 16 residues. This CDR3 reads CASSLEQEGRDTEAFF. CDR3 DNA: TGTGCCAGCAGCTTAGAACAGGAAGGGAGGGACACTGAAGCTTTCTTT.

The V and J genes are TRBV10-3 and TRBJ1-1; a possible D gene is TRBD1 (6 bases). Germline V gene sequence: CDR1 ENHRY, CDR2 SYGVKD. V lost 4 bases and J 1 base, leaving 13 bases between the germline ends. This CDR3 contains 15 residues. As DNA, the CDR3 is TGTGCCATCAGTGTTGGACAGCTGGCGAACACTGAAGCTTTCTTT. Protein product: CAISVGQLANTEAFF.

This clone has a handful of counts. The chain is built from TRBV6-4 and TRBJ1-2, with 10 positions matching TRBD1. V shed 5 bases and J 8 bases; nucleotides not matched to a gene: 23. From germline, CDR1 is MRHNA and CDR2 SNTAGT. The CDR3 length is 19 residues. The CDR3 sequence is CASSQSGTGDLDMTRGYTF. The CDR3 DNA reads TGTGCCAGCAGTCAATCCGGGACAGGGGACCTTGATATGACCCGGGGCTACACCTTC.

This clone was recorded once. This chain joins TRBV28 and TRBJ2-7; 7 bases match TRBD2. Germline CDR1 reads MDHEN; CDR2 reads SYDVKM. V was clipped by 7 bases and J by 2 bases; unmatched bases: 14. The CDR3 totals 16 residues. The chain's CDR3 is CASTSPGAGSTYEQYF. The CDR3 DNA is TGTGCCAGCACTTCCCCGGGAGCGGGGTCAACCTACGAGCAGTACTTC.

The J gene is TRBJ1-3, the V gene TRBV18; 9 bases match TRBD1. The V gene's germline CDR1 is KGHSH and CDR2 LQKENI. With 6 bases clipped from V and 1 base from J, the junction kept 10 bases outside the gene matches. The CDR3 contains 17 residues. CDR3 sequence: CASSNRGPQRSGNTIYF. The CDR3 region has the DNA TGTGCCAGCTCCAACAGGGGGCCACAGAGATCTGGAAACACCATATATTTT.

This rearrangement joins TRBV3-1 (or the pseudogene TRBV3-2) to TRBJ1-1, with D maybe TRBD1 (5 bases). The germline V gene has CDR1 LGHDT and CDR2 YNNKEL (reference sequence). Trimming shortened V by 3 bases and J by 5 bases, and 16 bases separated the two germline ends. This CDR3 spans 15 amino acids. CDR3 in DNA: TGTGCCAGCAGCCAGCCGACAGAGGGGAGGACTGAAGCTTTCTTT. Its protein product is CASSQPTEGRTEAFF.

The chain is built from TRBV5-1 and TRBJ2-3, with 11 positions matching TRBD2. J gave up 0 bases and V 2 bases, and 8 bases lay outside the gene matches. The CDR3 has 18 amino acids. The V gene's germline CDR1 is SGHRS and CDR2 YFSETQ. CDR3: CASSFGGLAGGSTDTQYF. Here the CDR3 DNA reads TGCGCCAGCAGCTTTGGAGGCCTAGCGGGGGGCAGCACAGATACGCAGTATTTT.

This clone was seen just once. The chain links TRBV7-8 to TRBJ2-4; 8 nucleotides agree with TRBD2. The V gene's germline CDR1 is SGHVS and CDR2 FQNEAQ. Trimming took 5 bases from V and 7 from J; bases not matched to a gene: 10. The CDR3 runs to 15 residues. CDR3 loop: CASSPRGGGSNIQYF. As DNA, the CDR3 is TGTGCCAGCAGCCCCCGGGGGGGAGGGAGCAACATTCAGTACTTC.

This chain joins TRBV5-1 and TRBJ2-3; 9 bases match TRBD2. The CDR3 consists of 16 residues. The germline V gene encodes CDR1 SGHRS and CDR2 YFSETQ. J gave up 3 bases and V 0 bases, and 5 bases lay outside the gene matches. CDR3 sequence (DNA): TGCGCCAGCAGCTTGGAGTCTAGCGGGGTGACAGATACGCAGTATTTT. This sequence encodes CASSLESSGVTDTQYF.

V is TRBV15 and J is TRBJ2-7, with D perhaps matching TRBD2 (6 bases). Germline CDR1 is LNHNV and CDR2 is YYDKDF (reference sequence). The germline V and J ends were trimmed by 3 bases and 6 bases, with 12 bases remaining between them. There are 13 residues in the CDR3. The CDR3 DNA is TGTGCCACCAGCAGGGGGGAGGAGGGCGAGCAGTACTTC. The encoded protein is CATSRGEEGEQYF.

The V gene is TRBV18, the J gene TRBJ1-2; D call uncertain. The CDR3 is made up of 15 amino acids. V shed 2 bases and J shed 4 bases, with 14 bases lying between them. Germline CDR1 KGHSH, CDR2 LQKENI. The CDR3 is CASSPSTKGGYGYTF. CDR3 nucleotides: TGTGCCAGCTCACCAAGTACTAAAGGAGGCTATGGCTACACCTTC. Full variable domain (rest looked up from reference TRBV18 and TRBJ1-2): NAGVMQNPRHLVRRRGQEARLRCSPMKGHSHVYWYRQLPEEGLKFMVYLQKENIIDESGMPKERFSAEFPKEGPSILRIQQVVRGDSAAYFCASSPSTKGGYGYTFGSGTRLTVV.